A single sample is the source of the 31 T cell receptor beta chains below, sequenced in a study of T cell responses to AZD1222 COVID-19 vaccine. This table comes from immunoSEQ multiplex PCR, and its TCRdb copy is limited to in-frame clones, with some not included. The repertoire has more than 100,000 clones, about 90% of them found once; the top ten carry 1.4% to 1.5%. The specimen comprised peripheral blood, sampled on day 0 of AZD1222 vaccination. The receptors shown here come from an adult in good health.

DNA of the CDR3: TGTGCCAGTAGTTCCTTGGATACGCAGTATTTT. It yields the protein CASSSLDTQYF. V and J are TRBV19 and TRBJ2-3; D is ambiguous. Trimming left V 5 bases short and J 6 bases short, with 6 bases between. CDR1 and CDR2 from the germline V gene are LNHDA and SQIVND (reference sequence). The CDR3 is 11 amino acids. Together with reference TRBV19 and TRBJ2-3, the CDR3 gives the full variable domain: DGGITQSPKYLFRKEGQNVTLSCEQNLNHDAMYWYRQDPGQGLRLIYYSQIVNDFQKGDIAEGYSVSREKKESFPLTVTSAQKNPTAFYLCASSSLDTQYFGPGTRLTVL.

The chain recombines TRBV7-9 with TRBJ1-1; 9 bases are shared with TRBD1. The CDR3 extends over 15 amino acids. The junction had 6 bases not matched to a gene; V was cut back by 3 bases and J by 4 bases. CDR1 is SEHNR, CDR2 FQNEAQ, per germline (reference sequence). In nucleotides, the CDR3 is TGTGCCAGCAGCTTGCGTCGGGGACAGGGCACTGAAGCTTTCTTT. This sequence encodes CASSLRRGQGTEAFF.

The genes are TRBV3-1 (or the pseudogene TRBV3-2) and TRBJ1-1; D is unclear. Trimming removed 1 base at V and 1 base at J, with 7 bases between. Germline values: CDR1 LGHDT, CDR2 YNNKEL (reference sequence). The length of the CDR3 is 14 residues. The CDR3 DNA is TGTGCCAGCAGCCAAGGGGTTGGGAACACTGAAGCTTTCTTT. Amino acids: CASSQGVGNTEAFF.

This sequence joins TRBV7-2 and TRBJ2-2, with D tentatively TRBD1 (5 bases). The CDR3 consists of 15 residues. V was clipped by 5 bases and J by 4 bases, with 14 bases between them. Germline CDR1 and CDR2: SGHTA and FQGNSA. In DNA form, the CDR3 reads TGTGCCAGCAGCCAGCTCCCTAGGGGCACCGGGGAGCTGTTTTTT. Translated: CASSQLPRGTGELFF.

CDR3 sequence: CASSESGSSYNEQFF. The CDR3 DNA reads as TGTGCCAGCAGTGAATCCGGTAGCTCCTACAATGAGCAGTTCTTC. The chain couples TRBV6-1 to TRBJ2-1; D remains unclear. V was shortened by 2 bases and J by 0 bases, with 8 bases between the two germline ends. The germline V gene has CDR1 MNHNS and CDR2 SASEGT. This CDR3 has 15 residues.

The chain recombines TRBV27 with TRBJ1-5, with TRBD1 matching over 7 bases. There are 14 residues in the CDR3. Germline V lookup: CDR1 MNHEY, CDR2 SMNVEV (reference sequence). V shed 4 bases, J shed 3 bases, and the junction held 3 bases outside the gene matches. CDR3 DNA sequence: TGTGCCAGCAGTTCGGACAGGTACAATCAGCCCCAGCATTTT. It encodes CASSSDRYNQPQHF.

The chain couples TRBV18 to TRBJ2-3; weak D call: TRBD2 (6 bases). CDR1 and CDR2 from the germline V gene are KGHSH and LQKENI. This CDR3 is built from 15 residues. Trimming pared 6 bases from V and 5 bases from J, leaving 18 bases between. In DNA form, the CDR3 reads TGTGCCAGCTCCCTGGGGGGACGCCTGGGAGATACGCAGTATTTT. Encoded protein: CASSLGGRLGDTQYF. The complete variable domain, with remaining parts taken from reference TRBV18 and TRBJ2-3, reads NAGVMQNPRHLVRRRGQEARLRCSPMKGHSHVYWYRQLPEEGLKFMVYLQKENIIDESGMPKERFSAEFPKEGPSILRIQQVVRGDSAAYFCASSLGGRLGDTQYFGPGTRLTVL.

The chain has TRBV6-8 and TRBJ2-7; D unclear. The CDR3 is 12 residues long. CDR1 and CDR2 (germline): MNHGY, SAAAGT. The CDR3 bases are TGTGCGAGGATACCGAGCAGCTACGAGCAGTACTTC. It specifies CARIPSSYEQYF.

The rearrangement joins TRBV4-3 to TRBJ2-7; possible D gene TRBD1, 8 bases. The CDR3 contains 18 residues. Between the trimmed V and J ends, which lost 0 bases and 1 base, there was a span of 19 bases. Germline loops: CDR1 LGHNA, CDR2 YSLEER. CDR3 protein: CASSQEGVGQGLSYEQYF. DNA for the CDR3: TGCGCCAGCAGCCAAGAGGGGGTCGGACAGGGACTATCCTACGAGCAGTACTTC.

J is TRBJ2-5 and V is TRBV27; D is undetermined. The germline V gene has CDR1 MNHEY and CDR2 SMNVEV (reference sequence). The CDR3 is made up of 16 amino acids. V was clipped by 5 bases and J by 5 bases, with 21 bases between them. CDR3 nucleotide sequence: TGTGCCAGCAGTGAAAGTGGGCCCCAACGCGCCGAGACCCAGTACTTC. Protein: CASSESGPQRAETQYF.

The chain uses TRBV5-8 and TRBJ1-6; the match to TRBD1 covers 7 bases. V trimming: 4 bases; J trimming: 6 bases; junction bases outside the gene matches: 4. The CDR3 extends over 14 amino acids. Germline V gene sequence: CDR1 SGHTS, CDR2 YDEGEE. CDR3 sequence reads: CASSQGQINSPLHF. The CDR3 nucleotides read TGTGCCAGCAGCCAGGGACAGATTAATTCACCCCTCCACTTT.

The chain employs TRBV12-2 and TRBJ2-1; TRBD1, as called in the table, went unchecked against the DNA. TRBV12-2 is listed as a pseudogene. The CDR3 has 17 amino acids. CDR3 bases: TGTGCAAGTCGCTTGGGGTTGGACAGTAACTCCTACAATGAGCAGTTCTTC. Amino acids: CASRLGLDSNSYNEQFF.

The gene calls are TRBV7-9 and TRBJ1-3; D call uncertain. The CDR3 consists of 17 residues. CDR1 is SEHNR, CDR2 FQNEAQ, per germline (reference sequence). Trimming removed 2 bases at V and 4 bases at J, with 18 bases between. For the CDR3, the DNA is TGTGCCAGCAGCTTAAATTGGGAAACGGGGAGAGGAAACACCATATATTTT. It translates to CASSLNWETGRGNTIYF. Combining the CDR3 with reference TRBV7-9 and TRBJ1-3 gives the whole variable domain DTGVSQNPRHKITKRGQNVTFRCDPISEHNRLYWYRQTLGQGPEFLTYFQNEAQLEKSRLLSDRFSAERPKGSFSTLEIQRTEQGDSAMYLCASSLNWETGRGNTIYFGEGSWLTVV.

V gene TRBV29-1 combines with J gene TRBJ1-1, with a weak D call TRBD1 (5 bases). The ends were cut back, 8 bases at V and 6 bases at J, with 13 bases in the middle. This CDR3 region has 11 residues. Germline V gene sequence: CDR1 SQVTM, CDR2 ANQGSEA. CDR3 protein: CSPGRGAEAFF. CDR3 sequence (DNA): TGCAGCCCCGGGAGGGGAGCTGAAGCTTTCTTT. The full variable domain, in which reference TRBV29-1 and TRBJ1-1 provide the parts outside the CDR3, is SAVISQKPSRDICQRGTSLTIQCQVDSQVTMMFWYRQQPGQSLTLIATANQGSEATYESGFVIDKFPISRPNLTFSTLTVSNMSPEDSSIYLCSPGRGAEAFFGQGTRLTVV.

This chain connects TRBV7-3 to TRBJ2-7; 13 positions agree with TRBD2. Germline values: CDR1 SGHTA, CDR2 FQGTGA. The CDR3 totals 18 residues. The junction had 13 bases not matched to a gene; V was cut back by 5 bases and J by 3 bases. The CDR3 DNA sequence: TGTGCCAGCAGCCAGACTAGCGGGGGGCCCGGCGGACTCTACGAGCAGTACTTC. It specifies CASSQTSGGPGGLYEQYF.

The chain carries TRBV7-6 and TRBJ1-4; D may be TRBD1 (5 bases). Germline CDR1 SGHVS, CDR2 FNYEAQ. The CDR3 covers 12 residues. Trimming left V 3 bases short and J 8 bases short, with 7 bases between. The CDR3 region is CASSFNREKLFF. Here the CDR3 DNA reads TGTGCCAGCAGCTTCAACAGGGAAAAACTGTTTTTT. Full variable domain (outside the CDR3, taken from reference TRBV7-6 and TRBJ1-4): GAGVSQSPRYKVTKRGQDVALRCDPISGHVSLYWYRQALGQGPEFLTYFNYEAQQDKSGLPNDRFSAERPEGSISTLTIQRTEQRDSAMYRCASSFNREKLFFGSGTQLSVL.

The chain is built from TRBV9 and TRBJ1-4; TRBD1 matches 7 bases. The CDR3 has 16 amino acids. Germline V gene data show CDR1 as SGDLS and CDR2 as YYNGEE. Trimming removed 4 bases from V and 6 bases from J; junction bases left unmatched: 12. The CDR3 protein is CASSLSSGTAYEKLFF. CDR3 sequence (DNA): TGTGCCAGCAGCTTATCCTCCGGGACAGCCTATGAAAAACTGTTTTTT.

This CDR3 is CASSQDLSGQGKPNSPLHF. As DNA, the CDR3 is TGTGCCAGCAGCCAAGATTTAAGCGGACAGGGCAAACCGAATTCACCCCTCCACTTT. The chain couples TRBV3-1 (or the pseudogene TRBV3-2) to TRBJ1-6; 8 positions agree with TRBD1. V was clipped by 0 bases and J by 7 bases; unmatched bases: 14. Germline loops: CDR1 LGHDT, CDR2 YNNKEL (reference sequence). The CDR3 consists of 19 residues.

This rearrangement joins TRBV6-5 to TRBJ2-7; D may be TRBD1 (7 bases). V lost 8 bases and J 3 bases, leaving 17 bases between the germline ends. The length of the CDR3 is 14 residues. Germline-derived CDR1 and CDR2 are MNHEY and SVGAGI. The CDR3 region is CASPRGDRIYEQYF. The CDR3 DNA follows: TGTGCCAGCCCTAGGGGGGACAGAATCTACGAGCAGTACTTC.

The CDR3 protein is CATSDLSSNQPQHF. The CDR3 DNA sequence: TGTGCCACCAGTGATTTGAGTAGCAATCAGCCCCAGCATTTT. V gene TRBV24-1 combines with J gene TRBJ1-5; no definite D call. V lost 0 bases and J lost 0, with 2 bases in between. The germline V gene has CDR1 KGHDR and CDR2 SFDVKD. The CDR3 is 14 residues long.

This chain connects TRBV7-9 to TRBJ1-2; 9 bases agree with TRBD1. The V segment lost 1 base and the J segment 7 bases; nucleotides outside the gene matches: 7. In germline, CDR1 is SEHNR, CDR2 FQNEAQ (reference sequence). The CDR3 totals 15 residues. The chain's CDR3 is CASSLVYRGPSGYTF. CDR3 nucleotides: TGTGCCAGCAGCTTAGTATACAGGGGGCCAAGTGGCTACACCTTC.

The chain has TRBV5-5 and TRBJ1-5; maybe TRBD1 (6 bases). Trimming took off 5 bases at V and 3 bases at J, with 18 bases between the two ends. Germline CDR1 is SGHKS and CDR2 is YYEKEE (reference sequence). This CDR3 is 16 amino acids long. CDR3 nucleotides: TGTGCCAGCAGTCAAGGGTCTCCGGGGGCCAATCAGCCCCAGCATTTT. Translation gives CASSQGSPGANQPQHF.

This chain joins TRBV28 and TRBJ1-1, with TRBD1 as a possible D gene (5 bases). From germline, CDR1 is MDHEN and CDR2 SYDVKM. The CDR3 contains 14 residues. V was shortened by 4 bases and J by 4 bases, with 13 bases between the two germline ends. CDR3 nucleotide sequence: TGTGCCAGCAGTTCACAGGCGGATGGCACTGAAGCTTTCTTT. Translation: CASSSQADGTEAFF. Based on the CDR3 plus reference TRBV28 and TRBJ1-1, the full variable domain is DVKVTQSSRYLVKRTGEKVFLECVQDMDHENMFWYRQDPGLGLRLIYFSYDVKMKEKGDIPEGYSVSREKKERFSLILESASTNQTSMYLCASSSQADGTEAFFGQGTRLTVV.

The chain carries TRBV12-3 or TRBV12-4 and TRBJ1-1; D gene unclear. This CDR3 comprises 13 residues. Trimming stripped 3 bases from V and 1 base from J, with 6 bases between. The CDR3 here is CASSLGRNTEAFF. The CDR3 bases are TGTGCCAGCAGTTTGGGCCGGAACACTGAAGCTTTCTTT.

V is TRBV7-9 and J is TRBJ2-3, with 8 bases lining up with TRBD1. Losses at the gene ends were 6 bases for V and 3 bases for J; bases not matched to a gene: 11. The CDR3 has 16 residues. Germline lookup yields CDR1 SEHNR and CDR2 FQNEAQ (reference sequence). The CDR3 bases are TGTGCCAGCAGTCCCCGGACAGGGTGGTTAACAGATACGCAGTATTTT. Its translation: CASSPRTGWLTDTQYF.

This chain's CDR3 is CASSLIGLAGESQETQYF. CDR3 bases: TGCGCCAGCAGCCTTATCGGACTAGCGGGGGAATCACAAGAGACCCAGTACTTC. This chain uses TRBV5-1 with TRBJ2-5; 13 bases agree with TRBD2. The germline CDR1 and CDR2 sequences are SGHRS and YFSETQ. The junction had 11 bases not matched to a gene; V was cut back by 4 bases and J by 2 bases. The CDR3 is made up of 18 amino acids.

This clone was detected only once. The chain carries TRBV28 and TRBJ1-2; possible D gene TRBD1, 6 bases. The length of the CDR3 is 15 residues. Looked up from germline, CDR1 is MDHEN and CDR2 is SYDVKM. V was cut by 4 bases and J by 3 bases, with 15 bases left in between. CDR3 in DNA: TGTGCCAGCAGTTCTCATCTAGGGGGGTACTATGGCTACACCTTC. Translating it yields CASSSHLGGYYGYTF.

This clone appeared a single time. V is TRBV12-3 or TRBV12-4 and J is TRBJ2-7; D uncertain. The V end was cut by 6 bases, the J end by 7 bases, with 10 bases between. This CDR3 has 11 residues. The CDR3 sequence: CASSGRKEQYF. In DNA, the CDR3 is TGTGCCAGCAGCGGCAGGAAGGAGCAGTACTTC.

The chain combines TRBV19 with TRBJ1-3; no firm D call. This CDR3 spans 16 amino acids. The germline CDR1 and CDR2 sequences are LNHDA and SQIVND (reference sequence). The V end was cut by 5 bases, the J end by 0 bases, with 14 bases between. In nucleotides, the CDR3 is TGTGCCAGTAGTGTCGGGCTACGAAGCTCTGGAAACACCATATATTTT. This encodes CASSVGLRSSGNTIYF.

The genes are TRBV25-1 and TRBJ1-1; D uncertain. V dropped 0 bases and J dropped 1 base, with 6 bases sitting between them. The CDR3 is made up of 14 amino acids. CDR1 and CDR2 from the germline V gene are MGHDK and SYGVNS. The DNA for the CDR3 is TGTGCCAGCAGTGAATATCTGGGGAACACTGAAGCTTTCTTT. Translating it yields CASSEYLGNTEAFF.

The J gene is TRBJ2-3, the V gene TRBV6-5; TRBD2 matches 10 bases. V lost 2 bases and J lost 1; bases outside the gene matches: 3. In germline, CDR1 is MNHEY, CDR2 SVGAGI. The CDR3 runs to 16 residues. The CDR3 is CASSYAGLAGTDTQYF. DNA of the CDR3: TGTGCCAGCAGTTACGCCGGACTAGCGGGCACAGATACGCAGTATTTT.